These 7 T cell receptor beta chains came from one sample sequenced in a study of cytomegalovirus exposure and HLA in healthy donors. Amplification used 60 Vbeta primers and 13 Jbeta primers. Data came from immunoSEQ multiplex PCR; TCRdb stores just in-frame clones and leaves some out. The table records over 150,000 clones, roughly 75% of them present only once. Sample: PBMCs. These receptor sequences come from a man aged 18 to 29 in good health and CMV-seronegative.

The table lists this clone with a few counts. This chain uses TRBV5-6 with TRBJ2-1, with TRBD2 identical over 11 bases. Germline CDR1 reads SGHDT; CDR2 reads YYEEEE. CDR3 length: 17 amino acids. Germline trimming cut 6 bases from V and 1 base from J; bases unmatched to any gene: 9. The CDR3 protein is CASTPETSGTSYNEQFF. DNA of the CDR3: TGTGCCAGCACCCCTGAGACTAGCGGGACGTCCTACAATGAGCAGTTCTTC.

This clone showed up just a few times. V and J are TRBV5-5 and TRBJ1-3; no definite D call. Trimming left V 2 bases short and J 5 bases short, with 5 bases between. The CDR3 spans 12 residues. The germline gives CDR1 SGHKS, CDR2 YYEKEE (reference sequence). CDR3: CASSFERNTIYF. The CDR3 DNA sequence: TGTGCCAGCAGCTTTGAGCGAAACACCATATATTTT.

The CDR3 DNA follows: TGTGCCAGCAGCTTCGGGACTCGGACCGGGGAGCTGTTTTTT. It yields the protein CASSFGTRTGELFF. The rearrangement uses TRBV7-2 and TRBJ2-2; a weak D match, TRBD2 (6 bases). Germline V gene sequence: CDR1 SGHTA, CDR2 FQGNSA. CDR3 length equals 14 residues. V lost 3 bases and J 5 bases, leaving 10 bases between the germline ends. The full variable domain, rest sourced from reference TRBV7-2 and TRBJ2-2, is GAGVSQSPSNKVTEKGKDVELRCDPISGHTALYWYRQSLGQGLEFLIYFQGNSAPDKSGLPSDRFSAERTGGSVSTLTIQRTQQEDSAVYLCASSFGTRTGELFFGEGSRLTVL.

V and J are TRBV5-1 and TRBJ2-3, with D maybe TRBD2 (5 bases). CDR1 is SGHRS, CDR2 YFSETQ, per germline. Trimming took off 4 bases at V and 2 bases at J, with 11 bases between the two ends. CDR3 size: 14 residues. The CDR3 spells CASSPGKFTDTQYF. The CDR3 DNA is TGCGCCAGCAGCCCGGGGAAGTTCACAGATACGCAGTATTTT. The whole variable domain, filled in from reference TRBV5-1 and TRBJ2-3, reads KAGVTQTPRYLIKTRGQQVTLSCSPISGHRSVSWYQQTPGQGLQFLFEYFSETQRNKGNFPGRFSGRQFSNSRSEMNVSTLELGDSALYLCASSPGKFTDTQYFGPGTRLTVL.

This clone appeared a few times. The genes are TRBV28 and TRBJ2-7; maybe TRBD1 (6 bases). The CDR3 is 13 residues long. Germline values: CDR1 MDHEN, CDR2 SYDVKM. V gave up 9 bases and J gave up 3 bases, with 15 bases separating them. In DNA form, the CDR3 reads TGTGCCAGTCTTGATGGGACACTCTACGAGCAGTACTTC. As protein: CASLDGTLYEQYF.

The chain joins TRBV9 to TRBJ1-4; 7 bases are shared with TRBD1. Unmatched junction bases numbered 5, after V lost 3 bases and J lost 3 bases. This CDR3 region has 15 residues. Per germline, CDR1 SGDLS and CDR2 YYNGEE. The CDR3 sequence: CASSGRTGANEKLFF. The CDR3 DNA follows: TGTGCCAGCAGCGGAAGGACAGGAGCTAATGAAAAACTGTTTTTT.

Comments on this clone: A read error may account for a junction end that differs from germline. The chain recombines TRBV7-9 with TRBJ2-2; TRBD2 aligns across 7 bases. The CDR3 runs 16 residues. CDR1 SEHNR and CDR2 FQNEAQ come from the germline V gene (reference sequence). The CDR3, as DNA: TGTTCCAGCAGCTTAGGTCGCGGGAGTGGCACCGGGGAGCTGTTTTTT. This encodes CSSSLGRGSGTGELFF.